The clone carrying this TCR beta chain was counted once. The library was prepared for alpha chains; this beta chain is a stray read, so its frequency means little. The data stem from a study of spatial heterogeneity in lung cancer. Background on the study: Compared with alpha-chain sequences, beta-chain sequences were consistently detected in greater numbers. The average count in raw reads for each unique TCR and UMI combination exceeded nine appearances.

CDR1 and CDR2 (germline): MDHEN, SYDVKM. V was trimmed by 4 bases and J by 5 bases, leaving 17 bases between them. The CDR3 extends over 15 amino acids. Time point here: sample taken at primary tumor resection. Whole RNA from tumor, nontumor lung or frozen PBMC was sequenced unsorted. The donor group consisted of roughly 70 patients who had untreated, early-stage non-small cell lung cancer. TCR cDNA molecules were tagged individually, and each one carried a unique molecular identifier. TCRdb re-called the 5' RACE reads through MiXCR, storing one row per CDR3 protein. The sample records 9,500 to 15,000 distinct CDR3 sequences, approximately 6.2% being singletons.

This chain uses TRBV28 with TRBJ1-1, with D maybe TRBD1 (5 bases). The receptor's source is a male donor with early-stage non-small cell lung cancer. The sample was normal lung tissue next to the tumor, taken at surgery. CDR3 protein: CASSSPPVTGTEAFF. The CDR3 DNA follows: TGTGCCAGCAGTTCCCCACCCGTCACAGGTACTGAAGCTTTCTTT.